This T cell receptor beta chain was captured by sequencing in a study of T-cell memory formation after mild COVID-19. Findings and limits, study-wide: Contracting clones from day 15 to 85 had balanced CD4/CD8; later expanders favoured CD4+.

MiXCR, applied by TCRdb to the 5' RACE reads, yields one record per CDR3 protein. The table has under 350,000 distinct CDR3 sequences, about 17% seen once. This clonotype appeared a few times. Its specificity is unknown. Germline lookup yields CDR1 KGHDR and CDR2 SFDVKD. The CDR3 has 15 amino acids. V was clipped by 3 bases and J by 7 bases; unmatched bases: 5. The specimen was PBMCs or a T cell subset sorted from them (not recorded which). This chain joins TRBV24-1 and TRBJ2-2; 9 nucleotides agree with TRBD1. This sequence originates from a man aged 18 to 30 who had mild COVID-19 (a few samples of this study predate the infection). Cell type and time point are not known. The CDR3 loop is CATSDRDRVNGELFF. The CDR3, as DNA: TGTGCCACCAGTGATCGGGACAGGGTAAACGGGGAGCTGTTTTTT.